This section outlines one TCR beta chain sequence together with its context. Its antigen is unknown. Reverse transcribed after extraction, RNA yielded cDNA as the sequencing template. Sequenced by immunoSEQ multiplex PCR; TCRdb stores in-frame clones only, minus some. Seen here are some 240,000 clones, around 62% observed once, and the top ten hold around 0.46%. Collection of lesional scalp punch biopsies and peripheral blood was performed in alopecia areata patients. This sample stems from a study of CD8+ T cells in alopecia areata. In the study overall: Patients in the treated group were given tofacitinib by mouth, 5 to 10 mg twice a day.

Trimming left V 5 bases short and J 5 bases short, with 12 bases between. This CDR3 spans 13 amino acids. The V gene's germline CDR1 is SGHAT and CDR2 FQDESV (reference sequence). Overall study results and limits: The study found higher clonality in lesional than normal scalp, especially in alopecia totalis/universalis. With patients, TCR sharing proved less clear than in mice, a difference possibly related to HLA.

The J gene is TRBJ1-2, the V gene TRBV11-1; no firm D call. This specimen consisted of CD4+ T cells sorted from blood, obtained at week 0. The receptor's source is a human donor with alopecia areata. The CDR3 is CASSLEFGYGYTF. CDR3 sequence (DNA): TGTGCCAGCAGCCTAGAGTTTGGGTATGGCTACACCTTC. The full variable domain, in which reference TRBV11-1 and TRBJ1-2 provide the parts outside the CDR3, is EAEVAQSPRYKITEKSQAVAFWCDPISGHATLYWYRQILGQGPELLVQFQDESVVDDSQLPKDRFSAERLKGVDSTLKIQPAELGDSAMYLCASSLEFGYGYTFGSGTRLTVV.